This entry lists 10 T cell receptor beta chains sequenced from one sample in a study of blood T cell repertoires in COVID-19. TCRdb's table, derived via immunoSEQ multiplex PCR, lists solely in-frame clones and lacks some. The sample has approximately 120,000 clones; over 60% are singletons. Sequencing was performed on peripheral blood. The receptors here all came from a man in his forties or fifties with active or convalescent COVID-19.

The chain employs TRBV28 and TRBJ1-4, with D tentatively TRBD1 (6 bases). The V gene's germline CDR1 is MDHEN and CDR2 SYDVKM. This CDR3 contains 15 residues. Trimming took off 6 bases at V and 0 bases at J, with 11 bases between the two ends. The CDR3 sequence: CASRSQGTTNEKLFF. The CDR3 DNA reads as TGTGCCAGCAGATCCCAGGGGACAACTAATGAAAAACTGTTTTTT.

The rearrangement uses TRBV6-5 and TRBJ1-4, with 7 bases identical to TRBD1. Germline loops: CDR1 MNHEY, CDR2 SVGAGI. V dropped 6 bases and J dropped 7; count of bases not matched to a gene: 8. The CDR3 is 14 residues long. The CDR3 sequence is CASSLTGMGEKLFF. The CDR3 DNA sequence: TGTGCCAGCAGCCTGACAGGGATGGGTGAAAAACTGTTTTTT.

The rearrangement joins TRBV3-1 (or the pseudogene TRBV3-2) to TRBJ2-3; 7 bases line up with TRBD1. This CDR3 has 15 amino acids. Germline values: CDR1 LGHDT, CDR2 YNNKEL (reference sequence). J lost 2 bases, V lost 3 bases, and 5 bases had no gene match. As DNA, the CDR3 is TGTGCCAGCAGCCACCGGAAGGGGGCCACAGATACGCAGTATTTT. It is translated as CASSHRKGATDTQYF.

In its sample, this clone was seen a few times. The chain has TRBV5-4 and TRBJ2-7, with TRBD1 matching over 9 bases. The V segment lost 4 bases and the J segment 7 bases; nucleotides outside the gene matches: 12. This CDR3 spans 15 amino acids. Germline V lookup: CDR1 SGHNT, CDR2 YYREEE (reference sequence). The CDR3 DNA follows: TGTGCCAGCAGCGCCCTGACAGGGGGACTTAGGGAGCAGTACTTC. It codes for CASSALTGGLREQYF.

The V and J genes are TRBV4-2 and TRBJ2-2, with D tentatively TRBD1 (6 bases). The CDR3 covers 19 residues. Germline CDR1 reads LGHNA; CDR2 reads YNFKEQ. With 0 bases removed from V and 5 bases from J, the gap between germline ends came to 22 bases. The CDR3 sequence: CASSQDRGTVARGTGELFF. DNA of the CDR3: TGTGCCAGCAGCCAAGATAGGGGGACGGTGGCTAGAGGGACCGGGGAGCTGTTTTTT.

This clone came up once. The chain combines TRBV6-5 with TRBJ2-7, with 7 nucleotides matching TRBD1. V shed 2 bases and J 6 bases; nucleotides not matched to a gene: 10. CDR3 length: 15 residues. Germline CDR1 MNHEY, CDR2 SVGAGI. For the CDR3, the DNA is TGTGCCAGCAGTTACCCCCCAGCGAGGGGGCGCGAGCAGTACTTC. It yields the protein CASSYPPARGREQYF.

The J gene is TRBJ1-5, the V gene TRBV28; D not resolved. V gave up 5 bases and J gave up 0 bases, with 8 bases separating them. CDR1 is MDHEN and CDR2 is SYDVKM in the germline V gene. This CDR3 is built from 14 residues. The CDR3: CASSRRGSNQPQHF. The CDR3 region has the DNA TGTGCCAGCAGTCGCCGGGGTAGCAATCAGCCCCAGCATTTT.

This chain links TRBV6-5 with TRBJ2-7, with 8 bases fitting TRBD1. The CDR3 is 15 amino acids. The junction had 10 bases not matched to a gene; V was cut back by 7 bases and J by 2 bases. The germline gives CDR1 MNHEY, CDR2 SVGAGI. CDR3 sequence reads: CASTLLGTGPYEQYF. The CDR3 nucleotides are TGTGCCAGCACCCTACTAGGGACAGGCCCCTACGAGCAGTACTTC.

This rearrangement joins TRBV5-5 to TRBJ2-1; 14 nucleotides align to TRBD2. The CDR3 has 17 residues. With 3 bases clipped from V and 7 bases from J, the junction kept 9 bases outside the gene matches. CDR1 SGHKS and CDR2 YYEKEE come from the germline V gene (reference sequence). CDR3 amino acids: CASSSGYGLAGGNEQFF. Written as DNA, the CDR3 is TGTGCCAGCAGCTCGGGATACGGACTAGCGGGAGGAAATGAGCAGTTCTTC.

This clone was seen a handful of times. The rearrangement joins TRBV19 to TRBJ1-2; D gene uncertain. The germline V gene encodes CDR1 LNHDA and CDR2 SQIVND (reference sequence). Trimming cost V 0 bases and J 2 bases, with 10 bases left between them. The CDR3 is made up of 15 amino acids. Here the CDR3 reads CASSIDGNGNYGYTF. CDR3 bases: TGTGCCAGTAGTATAGATGGCAACGGGAACTATGGCTACACCTTC.